Each of the 24 T cell receptor beta chains below was sequenced from the same sample in a study of CD8 T cells in ankylosing spondylitis. TCRdb passed the 5' RACE reads through MiXCR, listing each CDR3 protein once. The sample shows approximately 220,000 distinct CDR3 sequences, roughly 25% of them seen only once. Sequenced sample: blood, either unsorted or a sorted T cell fraction (not recorded which). The source is a male donor with ankylosing spondylitis or in good health (not recorded which).

About this clonotype itself: Being one base from a much bigger clone, this may be a read error. The chain recombines TRBV20-1 with TRBJ2-1; 12 bases fit TRBD2. The length of the CDR3 is 14 residues. Germline loops: CDR1 DFQATT, CDR2 SNEGSKA (reference sequence). CDR3 amino acids: CSAHSSGRDNEQLF. CDR3 sequence (DNA): TGCAGTGCCCACTCTAGCGGGAGGGATAATGAGCAGTTGTTC.

This clonotype was picked up many times. The chain employs TRBV20-1 and TRBJ2-3; the match to TRBD2 covers 14 bases. Germline V gene lookup returns CDR1 DFQATT and CDR2 SNEGSKA (reference sequence). Trimming cost V 0 bases and J 7 bases; bases outside gene matches: 6. The CDR3 runs 16 residues. CDR3: CSAREMGLAGANTQYF. CDR3 DNA sequence: TGCAGTGCTAGAGAGATGGGACTAGCGGGAGCGAATACGCAGTATTTT.

This clonotype was observed at least ten times. This chain uses TRBV29-1 with TRBJ1-5; D not resolved. V was cut by 6 bases and J by 0 bases, with 6 bases left in between. The CDR3 runs to 12 residues. Germline lookup yields CDR1 SQVTM and CDR2 ANQGSEA. CDR3 in DNA: TGCAGCGTCCAAAATAGCAATCAGCCCCAGCATTTT. Its translation is CSVQNSNQPQHF. Filled out from reference TRBV29-1 and TRBJ1-5, the complete variable domain reads SAVISQKPSRDICQRGTSLTIQCQVDSQVTMMFWYRQQPGQSLTLIATANQGSEATYESGFVIDKFPISRPNLTFSTLTVSNMSPEDSSIYLCSVQNSNQPQHFGDGTRLSIL.

This clonotype was found many times. The J gene is TRBJ1-1, the V gene TRBV7-9; D is unresolved. Germline V lookup: CDR1 SEHNR, CDR2 FQNEAQ (reference sequence). This CDR3 contains 15 residues. Trimming left V 1 base short and J 1 base short, with 10 bases between. The CDR3: CASSLEQRSNTEAFF. The CDR3 DNA is TGTGCCAGCAGCTTAGAGCAGAGATCGAACACTGAAGCTTTCTTT.

Note on this clonotype: With a much larger clone just one base away, this may be a read error. The chain couples TRBV3-1 to TRBJ2-6; D is perhaps TRBD1 (6 bases). V lost 10 bases to trimming and J lost 0 bases, with 22 bases between them. The CDR3 consists of 18 residues. Germline-derived CDR1 and CDR2 are LGHDT and YNNKEL (reference sequence). The CDR3 protein is CAISPRQAMTSGANVLTF. In nucleotides, the CDR3 is TGTGCCATCAGTCCGAGACAGGCTATGACCTCTGGGGCCAACGTCCTGACTTTC.

In this sample, this clonotype turned up a few times. The CDR3 reads CASSQGGRRVDEQFF. The DNA of the CDR3 is TGCGCCAGCAGCCAAGGGGGTCGGAGGGTGGATGAGCAGTTCTTC. The gene calls are TRBV4-3 and TRBJ2-1, with D perhaps matching TRBD2 (6 bases). V lost 1 base to trimming and J lost 8 bases, with 15 bases between them. The CDR3 extends over 15 amino acids. CDR1 is LGHNA, CDR2 YSLEER, per germline.

The chain combines TRBV6-1 with TRBJ2-2, with TRBD1 as a possible D gene (6 bases). Germline V gives CDR1 MNHNS, CDR2 SASEGT. The CDR3 loop spans 14 amino acids. Trimming left V 11 bases short and J 0 bases short, with 13 bases between. The CDR3 protein is CAGREGANTGELFF. DNA for the CDR3: TGTGCCGGACGAGAGGGGGCGAACACCGGGGAGCTGTTTTTT.

V is TRBV12-3 or TRBV12-4 and J is TRBJ2-1; D call uncertain. CDR3 length: 12 residues. The germline V and J ends were trimmed by 5 bases and 12 bases, with 14 bases remaining between them. CDR3 bases: TGTGCCAGCAGTCCCCAACTTTCGGTGCAGTTCTTC. This codes for CASSPQLSVQFF.

This clonotype was seen repeatedly, ten times or more. The rearrangement uses TRBV20-1 and TRBJ2-3; perhaps TRBD2 as D (5 bases). The V gene lost 6 bases and the J gene lost 2 bases, with 9 bases spanning the gap. CDR3 size: 12 residues. Per the germline V gene, CDR1 is DFQATT and CDR2 is SNEGSKA (reference sequence). The CDR3 loop reads CSAGSVTDTQYF. CDR3 DNA: TGCAGTGCCGGTAGCGTCACAGATACGCAGTATTTT.

The chain employs TRBV20-1 and TRBJ2-2; D is tentatively TRBD1 or TRBD2 (6 bases each). Germline lookup yields CDR1 DFQATT and CDR2 SNEGSKA (reference sequence). Trimming cost V 0 bases and J 4 bases, with 24 bases left between them. CDR3 length equals 19 residues. CDR3 bases: TGCAGTGCTAGAGATTATCGTGGGGGGCTCTCCGCACGCACCGGGGAGCTGTTTTTT. Its translation: CSARDYRGGLSARTGELFF.

This clonotype was counted between two and nine times. The V and J genes are TRBV30 and TRBJ2-2, with D possibly called TRBD1 or TRBD2 (5 bases each). V shed 3 bases and J shed 0 bases, with 11 bases lying between them. In germline, CDR1 is GTSNPN, CDR2 SVGIG (reference sequence). The CDR3 runs 15 residues. The CDR3 coding sequence is TGTGCCTGGAGACCGAGGGGAACGAACACCGGGGAGCTGTTTTTT. It translates to CAWRPRGTNTGELFF.

Notes on this clonotype: No DNA is shown, since the ends of the CDR3 on it are uncertain; the CDR3 is the one TCRdb lists. This chain links TRBV20-1 with TRBJ1-4; the D segment call TRBD1 is taken from the table without a DNA check. Germline V gene lookup returns CDR1 DFQATT and CDR2 SNEGSKA (reference sequence). The CDR3 spans 13 amino acids, including both terminal residues. CDR3 sequence reads: CISGQASGEKLFF.

The rearrangement joins TRBV10-3 to TRBJ2-7; D possibly corresponds to TRBD1 (5 bases). The germline V gene encodes CDR1 ENHRY and CDR2 SYGVKD. V gave up 4 bases and J gave up 0 bases, with 13 bases separating them. The CDR3 sequence is 15 residues long. CDR3 sequence reads: CAISVQTASSYEQYF. In DNA form, the CDR3 reads TGTGCCATCAGTGTGCAGACAGCGAGCTCCTACGAGCAGTACTTC.

The V call is TRBV24-1, the J call TRBJ2-2; 8 bases align to TRBD2. The junction had 5 bases not matched to a gene; V was cut back by 4 bases and J by 2 bases. The CDR3 extends over 16 amino acids. CDR1 is KGHDR, CDR2 SFDVKD, per germline. This CDR3 is CATSESSGSNTGELFF. The DNA for the CDR3 is TGTGCCACCAGTGAATCGAGCGGGAGTAACACCGGGGAGCTGTTTTTT.

In nucleotides, the CDR3 is TGCAGCGCCCAACTGGCGGGAGTAGGAGATGAGCAGTTCTTC. Amino acid sequence: CSAQLAGVGDEQFF. The gene calls are TRBV29-1 and TRBJ2-1; 7 nucleotides line up with TRBD2. Germline loops: CDR1 SQVTM, CDR2 ANQGSEA. The CDR3 spans 14 residues. The V gene end was trimmed by 7 bases and the J gene end by 8 bases; junction bases not matched to a gene: 14.

This chain connects TRBV20-1 to TRBJ2-5, with 14 positions matching TRBD2. Trimming took 6 bases from V and 5 from J; bases not matched to a gene: 11. CDR3 size: 16 residues. The germline V gene encodes CDR1 DFQATT and CDR2 SNEGSKA (reference sequence). The CDR3 loop reads CSATTSGRASGETQYF. In nucleotides, the CDR3 is TGCAGTGCGACGACTAGCGGGAGGGCCAGCGGGGAGACCCAGTACTTC.

This clonotype was seen more than once but under ten times. The chain has TRBV11-1 and TRBJ2-2, with TRBD2 as a possible D gene (5 bases). V shed 6 bases and J shed 6 bases, with 20 bases lying between them. This CDR3 contains 16 residues. The germline gives CDR1 SGHAT, CDR2 FQDESV (reference sequence). The DNA for the CDR3 is TGTGCCAGCAGTCCCCCGGGGAGCAGGTTTGCCGGGGAGCTGTTTTTT. Translation: CASSPPGSRFAGELFF.

This clonotype was recorded many times. The CDR3 reads CASSTTRLAFYNEQFF. CDR3 bases: TGTGCCAGCTCGACGACCCGACTAGCTTTTTACAATGAGCAGTTCTTC. This chain links TRBV18 with TRBJ2-1; 7 bases agree with TRBD2. The CDR3 has 16 amino acids. Per germline, CDR1 KGHSH and CDR2 LQKENI. V was clipped by 6 bases and J by 4 bases; unmatched bases: 12.

In the case of this clonotype: A much bigger clone sits one base away, suggesting this may be a read error. Without the conserved terminal phenylalanine or tryptophan, this CDR3 likely stems from a read error. The chain carries TRBV10-3 and TRBJ1-5, with 7 bases fitting TRBD1. This CDR3 comprises 16 residues. The germline V gene has CDR1 ENHRY and CDR2 SYGVKD. V lost 0 bases to trimming and J lost 4 bases; unmatched junction nucleotides: 6. In DNA, the CDR3 is TGTGCCATCAGTGAGTCGACAGGGAGAGAGAATCAGCCCCAGCATTAT. Translating gives CAISESTGRENQPQHY.

In this sample, this clonotype turned up once. CDR3 nucleotide sequence: TGCAGCGCCAGCGGGAGATTAACAGATACGCAGTATTTT. This sequence encodes CSASGRLTDTQYF. V usage is TRBV29-1 and J usage is TRBJ2-3; TRBD2 matches at 8 bases. Trimming at V came to 7 bases and at J to 3 bases, leaving 6 bases not matched to a gene. The CDR3 spans 13 residues. Germline CDR1 SQVTM, CDR2 ANQGSEA.

This clonotype was seen repeatedly, ten times or more. The gene calls are TRBV9 and TRBJ1-5, with D hard to call. Trimming left V 0 bases short and J 7 bases short, with 8 bases between. Germline V CDR1 and CDR2: SGDLS, YYNGEE. This CDR3 is built from 13 residues. The CDR3 coding sequence is TGTGCCAGCAGCGTAGACGGTGTCCAGCCCCAGCATTTT. Protein product: CASSVDGVQPQHF.

This chain links TRBV20-1 with TRBJ2-1; tentatively, D is TRBD2 (6 bases). Germline V gives CDR1 DFQATT, CDR2 SNEGSKA (reference sequence). CDR3 length: 13 amino acids. V shed 3 bases and J shed 4 bases, with 10 bases lying between them. The CDR3 sequence: CSASWGDYNEQFF. CDR3 in DNA: TGCAGTGCTAGTTGGGGGGATTACAATGAGCAGTTCTTC.

The chain couples TRBV20-1 to TRBJ1-4, with TRBD1 identical over 7 bases. The germline CDR1 and CDR2 sequences are DFQATT and SNEGSKA (reference sequence). This CDR3 has 17 amino acids. V trimming: 1 base; J trimming: 2 bases; junction bases outside the gene matches: 10. CDR3 DNA: TGCAGTGCTAGAGCCCTAGGACAGGTGGCCACTAATGAAAAACTGTTTTTT. Its translation: CSARALGQVATNEKLFF.

Many counts were recorded for this clonotype. This chain joins TRBV7-3 and TRBJ2-1; no clear D. The germline V and J ends were trimmed by 5 bases and 0 bases, with 14 bases remaining between them. Germline CDR1 SGHTA, CDR2 FQGTGA. This CDR3 has 16 residues. The CDR3 here is CASSPSRYFSYNEQFF. Written as DNA, the CDR3 is TGTGCCAGCAGCCCAAGCCGATACTTCTCCTACAATGAGCAGTTCTTC.